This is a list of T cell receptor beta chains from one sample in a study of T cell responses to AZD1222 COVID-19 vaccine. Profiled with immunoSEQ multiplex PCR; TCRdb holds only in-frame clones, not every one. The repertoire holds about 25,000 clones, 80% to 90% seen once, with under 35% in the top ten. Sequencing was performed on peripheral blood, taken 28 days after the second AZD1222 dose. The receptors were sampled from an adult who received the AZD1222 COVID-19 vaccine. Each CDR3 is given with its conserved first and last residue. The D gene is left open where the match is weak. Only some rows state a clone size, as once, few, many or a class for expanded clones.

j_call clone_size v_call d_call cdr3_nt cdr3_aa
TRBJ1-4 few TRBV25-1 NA TGTGCCAGCAGTGAATCGATGGGGGGCTCCGAAAAACTGTTTTTT CASSESMGGSEKLFF
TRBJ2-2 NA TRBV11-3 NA TGTGCCAGCAGCTTAGTAAACACCGGGGAGCTGTTTTTT CASSLVNTGELFF
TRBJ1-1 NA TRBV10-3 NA TGTGCCATCAGACGACTGGAGGGCATGAACACTGAAGCTTTCTTT CAIRRLEGMNTEAFF
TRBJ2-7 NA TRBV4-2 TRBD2 TGTGCCAGCAGCCGAGGACTAGCGGGGGGGCCGGGGTACGAGCAGTACTTC CASSRGLAGGPGYEQYF
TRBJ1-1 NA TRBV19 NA TGTGCCAGTAGGGACAAAGGGTGGGGGTTCACTGAAGCTTTCTTT CASRDKGWGFTEAFF
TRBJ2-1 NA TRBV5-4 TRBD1 TGTGCCAGCAGCCAACCCGACCGGACAGGTAGGAATGAGCAGTTCTTC CASSQPDRTGRNEQFF
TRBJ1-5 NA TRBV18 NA TGTGCCAGCTCGCTCGGGGGGTTTAGCAATCAGCCCCAGCATTTT CASSLGGFSNQPQHF
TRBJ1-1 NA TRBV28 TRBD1 TGTGCCAGCAGTTCCCGTTTCAGGGGGCTTCTTCACACTGAAGCTTTCTTT CASSSRFRGLLHTEAFF
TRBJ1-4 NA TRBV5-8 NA TGTGCCAGCAGCAGCCCTTGGGGGGCGGCTAATGAAAAACTGTTTTTT CASSSPWGAANEKLFF
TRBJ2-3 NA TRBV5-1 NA TGCGCCAGCAGCTTGGGGGGGCGAGCGGACACAGATACGCAGTATTTT CASSLGGRADTDTQYF